A single sample is the source of the 32 T cell receptor beta chains below, sequenced in a study of a mutant IDH1 vaccine in newly diagnosed glioma. As to time point: baseline, week 1 (first vaccination visit). Regarding treatment: pre-vaccination baseline after standard-of-care therapy. Profiling relied on immunoSEQ multiplex PCR, and the TCRdb table lists in-frame clones only, not all of them. Found here are 99,000 or so clones, roughly 89% of them singletons; the top ten hold less than 0.65%. The sequences come from PBMCs, collected from a glioma patient treated with radiotherapy, temozolomide or both. The receptors shown here come from a woman aged 50 to 60 with glioma.

This clone was seen only once. The V gene is TRBV5-1, the J gene TRBJ2-1; D gene uncertain. Germline V gene data show CDR1 as SGHRS and CDR2 as YFSETQ. Trimming stripped 3 bases from V and 0 bases from J, with 7 bases between. The CDR3 is made up of 14 amino acids. The CDR3 reads CASSSQSSYNEQFF. The CDR3 DNA follows: TGCGCCAGCAGCTCTCAGAGCTCCTACAATGAGCAGTTCTTC. Drawing the rest from reference TRBV5-1 and TRBJ2-1, the complete variable domain is KAGVTQTPRYLIKTRGQQVTLSCSPISGHRSVSWYQQTPGQGLQFLFEYFSETQRNKGNFPGRFSGRQFSNSRSEMNVSTLELGDSALYLCASSSQSSYNEQFFGPGTRLTVL.

V gene TRBV6-6 combines with J gene TRBJ1-4, with D tentatively TRBD1 (5 bases). The CDR3 runs to 15 residues. The V gene's germline CDR1 is MNHNY and CDR2 SVGAGI (reference sequence). Trimming stripped 5 bases from V and 0 bases from J, with 10 bases between. The CDR3 is CASSQVGATNEKLFF. CDR3 bases: TGTGCCAGCAGTCAAGTGGGGGCAACTAATGAAAAACTGTTTTTT.

The chain joins TRBV19 to TRBJ1-2, with 8 bases aligning to TRBD1. The V gene's germline CDR1 is LNHDA and CDR2 SQIVND (reference sequence). The CDR3 totals 15 residues. Trimming took 8 bases from V and 7 from J; bases not matched to a gene: 15. This CDR3 reads CASELSGQGARGYTF. The CDR3 DNA is TGTGCCAGTGAGCTCTCGGGGCAGGGGGCGCGTGGCTACACCTTC.

This chain uses TRBV28 with TRBJ1-6, with D perhaps matching TRBD1 (6 bases). This CDR3 has 15 amino acids. Trimming pared 5 bases from V and 8 bases from J, leaving 16 bases between. Looked up from germline, CDR1 is MDHEN and CDR2 is SYDVKM. The CDR3 DNA reads TGTGCCAGCAGTCTACGGACAGTCCTGGATTCACCCCTCCACTTT. It yields the protein CASSLRTVLDSPLHF.

J is TRBJ2-5 and V is TRBV19; no firm D call. CDR1 LNHDA and CDR2 SQIVND come from the germline V gene (reference sequence). The CDR3 extends over 14 amino acids. Trimming pared 7 bases from V and 0 bases from J, leaving 12 bases between. DNA for the CDR3: TGTGCCAGTAATTGGGGTACAGACCAAGAGACCCAGTACTTC. It yields the protein CASNWGTDQETQYF.

This chain connects TRBV28 to TRBJ2-1; the match to TRBD1 covers 7 bases. There are 15 residues in the CDR3. The J segment lost 2 bases and the V segment lost 7 bases, leaving 8 bases of the junction unmatched. Germline lookup yields CDR1 MDHEN and CDR2 SYDVKM. CDR3 sequence: CASNPGTVPYNEQFF. CDR3 nucleotide sequence: TGTGCCAGCAACCCCGGGACAGTCCCCTACAATGAGCAGTTCTTC.

This chain joins TRBV6-5 and TRBJ1-2; D unclear. This CDR3 has 11 amino acids. Trimming removed 5 bases from V and 3 bases from J, with 4 bases in between. The V gene's germline CDR1 is MNHEY and CDR2 SVGAGI. This CDR3 reads CASSTDYGYTF. As DNA, the CDR3 is TGTGCCAGCAGTACAGACTATGGCTACACCTTC.

The rearrangement uses TRBV4-1 and TRBJ2-7; 9 nucleotides line up with TRBD2. The length of the CDR3 is 18 residues. V trimming: 0 bases; J trimming: 7 bases; junction bases outside the gene matches: 16. Germline V gene lookup returns CDR1 MGHRA and CDR2 YSYEKL. CDR3 sequence: CASSQDGGAGGNLREQYF. The CDR3 DNA is TGCGCCAGCAGCCAAGATGGGGGAGCGGGAGGAAATTTGCGGGAGCAGTACTTC.

The chain uses TRBV28 and TRBJ2-5, with 7 bases lining up with TRBD1. Trimming at V came to 5 bases and at J to 5 bases, leaving 14 bases not matched to a gene. The CDR3 extends over 16 amino acids. CDR1 is MDHEN, CDR2 SYDVKM, per germline. CDR3 sequence (DNA): TGTGCCAGCAGTACCTCCACAGGGGCCTTGGGGGAGACCCAGTACTTC. Translated: CASSTSTGALGETQYF.

This chain links TRBV7-8 with TRBJ2-7, with D possibly TRBD2 on 5 matching bases. This CDR3 contains 15 residues. The V end was cut by 5 bases, the J end by 0 bases, with 14 bases between. Germline values: CDR1 SGHVS, CDR2 FQNEAQ. CDR3 region: CASSLRYGGSYEQYF. DNA for the CDR3: TGTGCCAGCAGCCTACGATACGGAGGCTCCTACGAGCAGTACTTC.

The chain couples TRBV28 to TRBJ2-2; 12 positions match TRBD2. Losses at the gene ends were 6 bases for V and 8 bases for J; bases not matched to a gene: 10. The length of the CDR3 is 16 residues. Germline V gene lookup returns CDR1 MDHEN and CDR2 SYDVKM. This CDR3 is CASSHFGLAGIGELFF. The CDR3 region has the DNA TGTGCCAGCAGCCACTTTGGACTAGCGGGAATAGGGGAGCTGTTTTTT.

The V gene is TRBV2, the J gene TRBJ1-2; D is ambiguous. Germline V gives CDR1 SNHLY, CDR2 FYNNEI. CDR3 length equals 12 residues. Trimming pared 2 bases from V and 8 bases from J, leaving 9 bases between. This CDR3 reads CASSESGLGYTF. As DNA, the CDR3 is TGTGCCAGCAGTGAATCGGGCCTGGGCTACACCTTC.

The genes are TRBV28 and TRBJ2-3; D might be TRBD2 (5 bases). Between the trimmed V and J ends, which lost 10 bases and 2 bases, there was a span of 13 bases. This CDR3 spans 13 amino acids. Germline V lookup: CDR1 MDHEN, CDR2 SYDVKM. DNA for the CDR3: TGTGCCACCACGAGGGATTCCACAGATACGCAGTATTTT. Encoded protein: CATTRDSTDTQYF.

This clone was seen only once. The rearrangement uses TRBV9 and TRBJ1-5; tentatively, D is TRBD1 (5 bases). Germline CDR1 reads SGDLS; CDR2 reads YYNGEE. V was cut by 0 bases and J by 3 bases, with 10 bases left in between. The CDR3 consists of 15 residues. CDR3 nucleotide sequence: TGTGCCAGCAGCGTAGGAGACAGACCCAATCAGCCCCAGCATTTT. Protein sequence: CASSVGDRPNQPQHF.

This clone was picked up one time. The CDR3 protein is CASSLGYWGVADTQYF. The CDR3 nucleotides are TGTGCCAGCAGCTTAGGTTATTGGGGTGTCGCAGATACGCAGTATTTT. V usage is TRBV7-2 and J usage is TRBJ2-3; D remains ambiguous. Germline loops: CDR1 SGHTA, CDR2 FQGNSA. The CDR3 is made up of 16 amino acids. Deletions cut 1 base from V and 4 bases from J, with 15 bases between.

The gene calls are TRBV10-2 and TRBJ2-6; 9 bases are shared with TRBD1. The CDR3 is made up of 17 amino acids. Germline V gives CDR1 WSHSY, CDR2 SAAADI. Trimming removed 6 bases from V and 0 bases from J; junction bases left unmatched: 6. In DNA, the CDR3 is TGCGCCAGCAGCAGGACAGGGGCACCCTCTGGGGCCAACGTCCTGACTTTC. Amino acids: CASSRTGAPSGANVLTF.

This chain joins TRBV18 and TRBJ1-1; 7 bases match TRBD1. The CDR3 length is 16 residues. Germline trimming cut 3 bases from V and 0 bases from J; bases unmatched to any gene: 7. In germline, CDR1 is KGHSH, CDR2 LQKENI. CDR3 residues: CASSPRSGQMNTEAFF. CDR3 coding DNA: TGTGCCAGCTCACCTCGATCGGGACAGATGAACACTGAAGCTTTCTTT. Full variable domain (outside the CDR3, taken from reference TRBV18 and TRBJ1-1): NAGVMQNPRHLVRRRGQEARLRCSPMKGHSHVYWYRQLPEEGLKFMVYLQKENIIDESGMPKERFSAEFPKEGPSILRIQQVVRGDSAAYFCASSPRSGQMNTEAFFGQGTRLTVV.

The V gene is TRBV4-2, the J gene TRBJ2-1; maybe TRBD2 (5 bases). Per the germline V gene, CDR1 is LGHNA and CDR2 is YNFKEQ. The CDR3 is made up of 13 amino acids. The ends were cut back, 5 bases at V and 6 bases at J, with 11 bases in the middle. CDR3 bases: TGTGCCAGCAGCTTGTCTACTAGCAATGAGCAGTTCTTC. Amino acid sequence: CASSLSTSNEQFF.

The chain employs TRBV5-1 and TRBJ1-1; D is uncertain. The CDR3 totals 13 residues. The germline V gene has CDR1 SGHRS and CDR2 YFSETQ. V dropped 3 bases and J dropped 3 bases, with 9 bases sitting between them. The CDR3 region is CASSSLGDTEAFF. In DNA form, the CDR3 reads TGCGCCAGCAGCTCCCTGGGAGACACTGAAGCTTTCTTT.

The chain carries TRBV6-5 and TRBJ1-2; 7 bases are a match to TRBD1. CDR1 is MNHEY and CDR2 is SVGAGI in the germline V gene. J lost 1 base, V lost 6 bases, and 2 bases had no gene match. This CDR3 comprises 13 residues. The CDR3 sequence is CASRRDSNYGYTF. The DNA for the CDR3 is TGTGCCAGCAGAAGGGACAGTAACTATGGCTACACCTTC.

The chain uses TRBV14 and TRBJ2-3, with 9 bases that match TRBD2. There are 14 residues in the CDR3. Germline CDR1 and CDR2: SGHDN and FVKESK. The ends lost 4 bases at V and 6 bases at J; junction bases unmatched: 5. CDR3 loop: CASSPYGLADTQYF. CDR3 nucleotide sequence: TGTGCCAGCAGCCCCTACGGACTAGCGGATACGCAGTATTTT.

V and J are TRBV27 and TRBJ2-7; 7 bases map to TRBD1. This CDR3 region has 14 residues. After removal of 5 bases from V and 4 bases from J, the junction contained 8 bases not matched to a gene. Germline loops: CDR1 MNHEY, CDR2 SMNVEV (reference sequence). The CDR3 sequence is CASSPLPGQYEQYF. In DNA form, the CDR3 reads TGTGCCAGCAGTCCGCTTCCGGGACAGTACGAGCAGTACTTC.

This clone was observed once. V usage is TRBV5-1 and J usage is TRBJ2-3; D gene uncertain. The CDR3 covers 15 residues. Trimming removed 1 base at V and 4 bases at J, with 13 bases between. In germline, CDR1 is SGHRS, CDR2 YFSETQ. The CDR3 nucleotides are TGCGCCAGCAGCTTGCCGGTCGGGTTCCCAGATACGCAGTATTTT. Its protein is CASSLPVGFPDTQYF.

This clone has a handful of counts. The rearrangement joins TRBV6-1 to TRBJ2-2; the D is unclear. Germline V gives CDR1 MNHNS, CDR2 SASEGT. V was trimmed by 2 bases and J by 4 bases, leaving 8 bases between them. The CDR3 consists of 14 residues. Written as DNA, the CDR3 is TGTGCCAGCAGTGAATATCGGAGCACCGGGGAGCTGTTTTTT. It encodes CASSEYRSTGELFF.

This clone was seen a handful of times. The rearrangement links TRBV19 to TRBJ2-7; 8 positions match TRBD2. This CDR3 spans 15 amino acids. CDR1 and CDR2 from the germline V gene are LNHDA and SQIVND (reference sequence). V shed 4 bases and J 3 bases; nucleotides not matched to a gene: 8. The CDR3 DNA reads as TGTGCCAGTAGTACCGCTAGCGGGCAGGGCTACGAGCAGTACTTC. Encoded protein: CASSTASGQGYEQYF.

The V and J genes are TRBV5-1 and TRBJ1-1, with TRBD1 matching 12 bases. Losses at the gene ends were 4 bases for V and 6 bases for J; bases not matched to a gene: 7. The CDR3 length is 15 residues. Looked up from germline, CDR1 is SGHRS and CDR2 is YFSETQ. This CDR3 is CASSERGQGAAEAFF. The CDR3, as DNA: TGCGCCAGCAGCGAAAGGGGACAGGGGGCGGCTGAAGCTTTCTTT.

The rearrangement joins TRBV27 to TRBJ1-1, with D tentatively TRBD1 (5 bases). In germline, CDR1 is MNHEY, CDR2 SMNVEV (reference sequence). V shed 5 bases and J shed 3 bases, with 19 bases lying between them. The CDR3 consists of 16 residues. CDR3: CASSIEYDRGYTEAFF. The CDR3 DNA sequence: TGTGCCAGCAGTATTGAATACGACAGAGGGTACACTGAAGCTTTCTTT.

Regarding this clone: Other DNA variants within this sample encode the same CDR3. The chain has TRBV11-2 and TRBJ2-5; the D is unclear. This CDR3 contains 11 residues. Germline V gene sequence: CDR1 SGHAT, CDR2 FQNNGV. The ends were cut back, 5 bases at V and 1 base at J, with 2 bases in the middle. The CDR3 is CASSPQETQYF. CDR3 sequence (DNA): TGTGCCAGCAGCCCCCAAGAGACCCAGTACTTC. The whole variable domain, filled in from reference TRBV11-2 and TRBJ2-5, reads EAGVAQSPRYKIIEKRQSVAFWCNPISGHATLYWYQQILGQGPKLLIQFQNNGVVDDSQLPKDRFSAERLKGVDSTLKIQPAKLEDSAVYLCASSPQETQYFGPGTRLLVL.

The chain recombines TRBV5-1 with TRBJ2-3, with unresolved D. Germline CDR1 and CDR2: SGHRS and YFSETQ. Trimming shortened V by 3 bases and J by 5 bases, and 13 bases separated the two germline ends. This CDR3 has 14 residues. The CDR3 here is CASSWVGDEDTQYF. CDR3 DNA sequence: TGCGCCAGCAGCTGGGTCGGCGACGAAGATACGCAGTATTTT.

This chain connects TRBV19 to TRBJ1-2; D unresolved. This CDR3 is 14 amino acids long. V lost 1 base to trimming and J lost 2 bases, with 8 bases between them. Germline assignment: CDR1 LNHDA and CDR2 SQIVND (reference sequence). The CDR3 nucleotides are TGTGCCAGTAGTATAGCGGCGGCAAACTATGGCTACACCTTC. As protein: CASSIAAANYGYTF.

V is TRBV7-8 and J is TRBJ1-1; weak D call: TRBD1 (6 bases). CDR1 and CDR2 (germline): SGHVS, FQNEAQ. Trimming removed 5 bases at V and 1 base at J, with 14 bases between. This CDR3 has 15 amino acids. CDR3 residues: CASSPLRQANTEAFF. The CDR3 DNA is TGTGCCAGCAGCCCCCTCCGACAGGCGAACACTGAAGCTTTCTTT.

The chain links TRBV19 to TRBJ1-6; no clear D. The CDR3 length is 13 residues. V shed 6 bases and J shed 9 bases, with 12 bases lying between them. The germline V gene encodes CDR1 LNHDA and CDR2 SQIVND (reference sequence). This CDR3 reads CASRPGVGSPLHF. DNA for the CDR3: TGTGCCAGTAGACCTGGAGTAGGTTCACCCCTCCACTTT.